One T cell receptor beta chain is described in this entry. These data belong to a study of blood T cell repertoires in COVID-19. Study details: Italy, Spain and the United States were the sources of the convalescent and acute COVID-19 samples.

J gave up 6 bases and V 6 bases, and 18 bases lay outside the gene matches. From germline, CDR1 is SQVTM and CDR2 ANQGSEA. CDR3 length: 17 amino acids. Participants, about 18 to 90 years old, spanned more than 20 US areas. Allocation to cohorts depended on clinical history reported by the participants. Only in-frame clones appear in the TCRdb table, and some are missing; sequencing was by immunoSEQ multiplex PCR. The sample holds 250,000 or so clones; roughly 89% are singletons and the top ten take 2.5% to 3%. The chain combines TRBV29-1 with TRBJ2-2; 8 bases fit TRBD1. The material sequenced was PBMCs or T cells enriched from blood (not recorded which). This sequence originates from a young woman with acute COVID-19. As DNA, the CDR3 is TGCAGCGTCGCGACATATCCTCAGGGGGCGAGGGCCGGGGAGCTGTTTTTT. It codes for CSVATYPQGARAGELFF.